This T cell receptor (beta chain) was profiled in a study of blood T cell repertoires in COVID-19 (dated by TCRdb to 2019 to 2021). For the study in its entirety: Collaborator samples came from the United States, Italy and Spain and covered acute and convalescent phases of COVID-19. The prospective study material was composed of cDNA or gDNA derived from T cells, B-cell-depleted T cells, or PBMCs. Deeply sampled blood TCRbeta repertoires from subjects exposed to, actively infected with, or recovered from COVID-19 were included in the dataset. The repertoires were released in a freely available public database meant as a resource for research on the immune response to SARS-CoV-2. The samples were drawn from the first 160 participants of the ongoing ImmuneRACE study and from 950 to 1,500 subjects provided by 6 global collaborators. Nearly every sample came with metadata listing a de-identified subject ID, COVID-19 status, age in years and sex. Where available, HLA class I and class II types were obtained from metadata supplied by the sample provider rather than from assay-based typing.

From a lookup of the germline V gene (reference sequence), CDR1 and CDR2 are LNHDA and SQIVND. Trimming takes 5 bases from V and 5 bases from J, and the germline ends sit 9 bases apart. From its cysteine to its phenylalanine, the CDR3 spans 12 amino acids. CDR3 DNA is the only sequence kept; it has 36 bases, read in frame from the first base. Overall study results and their limits: Clinical and demographic metadata were provided uncurated, with the amount varying by source and participant.

Turning to this clone: Its antigen has not been determined. The input lacks base qualities; no much larger clone sits a single base away.

The immunoSEQ Assay, a bias-controlled multiplex PCR, was used to amplify TCRbeta CDR3 regions from genomic DNA. The authors processed their data as follows. The number of nucleated cells in each sample was estimated by amplification of reference gene primers within the assay. To quantify the absolute abundance of each unique TCRbeta CDR3 rearrangement, sequence reads were collapsed and filtered. Productive Simpson clonality was computed per sample as the square root of Simpson's diversity index over productive rearrangements. Drawn from immuneACCESS, this table holds only the in-frame rearrangements with V and J called that TCRdb kept. Clones are partly lost; checked studies trace under half to an unresolved V gene and leave the rest unexplained. D and trimming were read from the DNA, whereas the V and J calls and clone size are those reported in that table. The sample data list approximately 72,000 clones, and around 83% of these were observed just once. The ten largest clonotypes hold roughly 32% of the sample.

Each collaborating institution followed its own protocols to collect whole blood in K2EDTA tubes. For TCRbeta analysis, collaborators shipped samples in one of three forms: frozen whole blood, isolated PBMCs, or DNA extracted from either of those sample types. The receptor comes from a woman aged 80 or over with active or convalescent COVID-19. The sample consisted of peripheral blood. The chain is made from TRBV19 and TRBJ1-1, with the D gene too uncertain to name. In nucleotide form, the sequence is TGTGCCAGTAGTCCGAGGTTTACTGAAGCTTTCTTT. It specifies CASSPRFTEAFF.